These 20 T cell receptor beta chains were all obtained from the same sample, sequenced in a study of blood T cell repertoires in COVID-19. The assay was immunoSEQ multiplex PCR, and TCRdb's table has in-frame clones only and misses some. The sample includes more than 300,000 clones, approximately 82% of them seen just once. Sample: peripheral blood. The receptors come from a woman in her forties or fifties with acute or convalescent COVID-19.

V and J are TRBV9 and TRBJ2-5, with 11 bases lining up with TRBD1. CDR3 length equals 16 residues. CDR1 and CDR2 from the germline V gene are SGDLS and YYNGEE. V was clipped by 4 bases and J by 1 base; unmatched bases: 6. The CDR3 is CASSPGTGGFQETQYF. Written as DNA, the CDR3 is TGTGCCAGCAGCCCCGGGACAGGGGGATTCCAAGAGACCCAGTACTTC.

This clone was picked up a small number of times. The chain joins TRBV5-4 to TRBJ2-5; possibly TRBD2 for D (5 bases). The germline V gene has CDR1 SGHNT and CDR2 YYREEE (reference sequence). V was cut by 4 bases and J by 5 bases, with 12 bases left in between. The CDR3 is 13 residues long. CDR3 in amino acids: CASSHPSQETQYF. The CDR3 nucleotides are TGTGCCAGCAGCCACCCTAGCCAGGAGACCCAGTACTTC. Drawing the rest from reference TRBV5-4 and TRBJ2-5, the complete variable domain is ETGVTQSPTHLIKTRGQQVTLRCSSQSGHNTVSWYQQALGQGPQFIFQYYREEENGRGNFPPRFSGLQFPNYSSELNVNALELDDSALYLCASSHPSQETQYFGPGTRLLVL.

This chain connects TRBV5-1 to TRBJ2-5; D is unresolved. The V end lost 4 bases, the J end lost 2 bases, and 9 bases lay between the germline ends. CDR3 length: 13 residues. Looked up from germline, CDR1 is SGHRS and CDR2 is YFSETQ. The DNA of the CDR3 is TGCGCCAGCAGCCGCCGGGTACAAGAGACCCAGTACTTC. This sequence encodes CASSRRVQETQYF.

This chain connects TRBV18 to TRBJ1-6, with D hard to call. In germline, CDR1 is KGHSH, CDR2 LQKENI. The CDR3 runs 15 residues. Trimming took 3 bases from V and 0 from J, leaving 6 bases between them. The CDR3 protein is CASSPESSYNSPLHF. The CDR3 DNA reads TGTGCCAGCTCACCCGAGAGCTCCTATAATTCACCCCTCCACTTT.

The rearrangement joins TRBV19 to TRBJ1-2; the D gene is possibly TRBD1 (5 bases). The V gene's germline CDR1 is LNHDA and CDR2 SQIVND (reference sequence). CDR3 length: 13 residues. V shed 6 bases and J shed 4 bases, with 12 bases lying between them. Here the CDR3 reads CASRKQELYGYTF. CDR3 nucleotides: TGTGCCAGTAGAAAACAGGAACTCTATGGCTACACCTTC.

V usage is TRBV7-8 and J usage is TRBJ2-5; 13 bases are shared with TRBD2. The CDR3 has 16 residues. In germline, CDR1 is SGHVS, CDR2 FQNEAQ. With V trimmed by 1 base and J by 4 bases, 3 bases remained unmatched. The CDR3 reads CASSLVTSGGAETQYF. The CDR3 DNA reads TGTGCCAGCAGCTTAGTAACTAGCGGGGGGGCAGAGACCCAGTACTTC.

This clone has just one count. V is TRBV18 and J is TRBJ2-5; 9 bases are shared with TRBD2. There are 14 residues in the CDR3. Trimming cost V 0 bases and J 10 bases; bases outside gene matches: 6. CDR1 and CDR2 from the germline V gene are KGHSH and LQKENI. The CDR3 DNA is TGTGCCAGCTCACCACCTAGCGGGGGATACTTCCAGTACTTC. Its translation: CASSPPSGGYFQYF.

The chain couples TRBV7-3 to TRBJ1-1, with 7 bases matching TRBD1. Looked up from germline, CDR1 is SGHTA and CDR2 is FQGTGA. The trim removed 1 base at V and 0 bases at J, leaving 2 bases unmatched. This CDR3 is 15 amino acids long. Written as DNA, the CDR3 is TGTGCCAGCAGCTTAAGTAGGGGGCTGAACACTGAAGCTTTCTTT. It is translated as CASSLSRGLNTEAFF.

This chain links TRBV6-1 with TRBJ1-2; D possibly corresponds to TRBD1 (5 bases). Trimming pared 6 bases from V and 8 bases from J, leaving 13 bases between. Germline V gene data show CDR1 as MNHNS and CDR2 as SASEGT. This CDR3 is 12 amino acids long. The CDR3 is CASREGSGGYTF. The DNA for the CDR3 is TGTGCCAGCAGGGAGGGGAGTGGAGGCTACACCTTC.

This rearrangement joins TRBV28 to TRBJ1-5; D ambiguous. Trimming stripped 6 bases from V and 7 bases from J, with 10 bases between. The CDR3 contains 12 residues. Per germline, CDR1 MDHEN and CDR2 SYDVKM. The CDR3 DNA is TGTGCCAGCAGCCGAGGGTCCCAGCCCCAGCATTTT. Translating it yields CASSRGSQPQHF. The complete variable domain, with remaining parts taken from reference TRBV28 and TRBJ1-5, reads DVKVTQSSRYLVKRTGEKVFLECVQDMDHENMFWYRQDPGLGLRLIYFSYDVKMKEKGDIPEGYSVSREKKERFSLILESASTNQTSMYLCASSRGSQPQHFGDGTRLSIL.

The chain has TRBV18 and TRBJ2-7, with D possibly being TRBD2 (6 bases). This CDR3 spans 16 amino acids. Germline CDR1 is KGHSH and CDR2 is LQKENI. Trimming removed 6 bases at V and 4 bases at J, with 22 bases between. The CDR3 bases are TGTGCCAGCTCCCTCCGCGGTAGCGGACGAGCATACGAGCAGTACTTC. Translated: CASSLRGSGRAYEQYF.

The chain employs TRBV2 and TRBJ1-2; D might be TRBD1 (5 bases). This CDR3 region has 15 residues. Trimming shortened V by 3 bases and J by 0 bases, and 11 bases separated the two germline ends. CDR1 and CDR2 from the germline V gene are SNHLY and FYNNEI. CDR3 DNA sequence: TGTGCCAGCAGTGAGGGACTCAGAGCTAACTATGGCTACACCTTC. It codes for CASSEGLRANYGYTF.

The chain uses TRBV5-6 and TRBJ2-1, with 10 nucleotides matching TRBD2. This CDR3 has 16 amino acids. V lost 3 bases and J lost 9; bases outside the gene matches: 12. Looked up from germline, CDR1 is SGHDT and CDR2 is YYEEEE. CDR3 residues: CASSSLTSGPRAEQFF. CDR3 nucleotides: TGTGCCAGCAGCTCCCTGACTAGCGGGCCGCGGGCTGAGCAGTTCTTC.

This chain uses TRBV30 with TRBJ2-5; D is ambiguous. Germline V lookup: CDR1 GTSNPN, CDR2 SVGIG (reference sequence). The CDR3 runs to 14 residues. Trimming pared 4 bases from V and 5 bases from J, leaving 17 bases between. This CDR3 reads CAWTPGYLRETQYF. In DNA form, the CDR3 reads TGTGCCTGGACCCCCGGGTATCTTAGGGAGACCCAGTACTTC.

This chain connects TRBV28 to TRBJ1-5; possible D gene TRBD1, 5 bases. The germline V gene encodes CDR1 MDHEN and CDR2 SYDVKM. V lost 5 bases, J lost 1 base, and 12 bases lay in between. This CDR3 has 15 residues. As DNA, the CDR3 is TGTGCCAGCAGTCCCGGGGAGGGGAGCAATCAGCCCCAGCATTTT. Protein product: CASSPGEGSNQPQHF.

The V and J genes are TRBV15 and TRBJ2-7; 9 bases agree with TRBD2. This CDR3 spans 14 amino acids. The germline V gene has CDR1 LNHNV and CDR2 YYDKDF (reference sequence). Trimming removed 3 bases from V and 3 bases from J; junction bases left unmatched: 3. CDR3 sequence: CATSSGAGGYEQYF. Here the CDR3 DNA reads TGTGCCACCAGCAGTGGAGCGGGAGGCTACGAGCAGTACTTC.

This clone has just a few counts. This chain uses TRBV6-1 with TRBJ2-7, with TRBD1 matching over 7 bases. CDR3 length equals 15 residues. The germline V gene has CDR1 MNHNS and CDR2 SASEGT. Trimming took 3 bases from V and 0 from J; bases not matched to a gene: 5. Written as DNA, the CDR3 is TGTGCCAGCAGTGATGGGACAGCTAGCTCCTACGAGCAGTACGTC. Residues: CASSDGTASSYEQYV.

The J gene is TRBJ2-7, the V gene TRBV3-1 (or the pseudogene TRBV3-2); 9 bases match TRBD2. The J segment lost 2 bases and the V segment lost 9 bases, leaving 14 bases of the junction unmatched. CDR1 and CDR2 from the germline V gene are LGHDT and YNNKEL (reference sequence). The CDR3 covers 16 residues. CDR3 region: CASPTGGAGGTYEQYV. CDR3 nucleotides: TGTGCCAGTCCTACCGGGGGCGCGGGGGGGACCTACGAGCAGTACGTC.

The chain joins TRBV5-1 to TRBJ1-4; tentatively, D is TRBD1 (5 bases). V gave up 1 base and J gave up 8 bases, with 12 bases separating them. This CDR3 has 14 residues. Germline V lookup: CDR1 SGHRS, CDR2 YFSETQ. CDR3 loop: CASSLQGSDEKLFF. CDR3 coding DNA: TGCGCCAGCAGCTTGCAGGGATCGGACGAAAAACTGTTTTTT.

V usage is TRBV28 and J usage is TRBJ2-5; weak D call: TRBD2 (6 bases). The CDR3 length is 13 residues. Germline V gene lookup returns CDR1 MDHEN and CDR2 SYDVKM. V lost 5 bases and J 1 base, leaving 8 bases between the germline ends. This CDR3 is CASSVGGQETQYF. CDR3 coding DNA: TGTGCCAGCAGTGTGGGGGGCCAAGAGACCCAGTACTTC.